These T cell receptor beta chains were read from a single sample in a study of blood T cell repertoires in COVID-19. TCRdb keeps only in-frame clones here, not all; method: immunoSEQ multiplex PCR. The table has 250,000 to 300,000 clones, over 70% seen once. The specimen was peripheral blood. The receptors were gathered from a woman aged 70-85 years with COVID-19, enrolled during active disease. CDR3s include the opening cysteine and the closing phenylalanine or tryptophan. D genes are given only for firm matches. Rows may omit the clone size; those that give it use once, few, many or a size class.

clone_size: -
j_call: TRBJ2-5
d_call: -
v_call: TRBV21-1
cdr3_nt: TGTGCCAGCAGCAATATTCGCAGGGGAAAGCAAGAGACCCAGTACTTC
cdr3_aa: CASSNIRRGKQETQYF

clone_size: -
j_call: TRBJ2-5
d_call: -
v_call: TRBV6-5
cdr3_nt: TGTGCCAGCATCTCCGGGCGGGGTCGGGAGACCCAGTACTTC
cdr3_aa: CASISGRGRETQYF

clone_size: -
j_call: TRBJ2-2
d_call: -
v_call: TRBV7-2
cdr3_nt: TGTGCCAGCAGCTCCTCGGGGGGCATCATGGGGGAGCTGTTTTTT
cdr3_aa: CASSSSGGIMGELFF

clone_size: -
j_call: TRBJ1-5
d_call: TRBD1
v_call: TRBV24-1
cdr3_nt: TGTGCCACCAGTGACCCCTACGACAGGGGGAGCGGCAATCAGCCCCAGCATTTT
cdr3_aa: CATSDPYDRGSGNQPQHF

clone_size: -
j_call: TRBJ2-7
d_call: -
v_call: TRBV27
cdr3_nt: TGTGCCAGCAGTTTCGGGGAATACTCCTACGAGCAGTACTTC
cdr3_aa: CASSFGEYSYEQYF

clone_size: -
j_call: TRBJ2-1
d_call: TRBD2
v_call: TRBV5-1
cdr3_nt: TGCGCCAGCAGGCCGACTAGCATAAATGAGCAGTTCTTC
cdr3_aa: CASRPTSINEQFF

clone_size: -
j_call: TRBJ2-7
d_call: -
v_call: TRBV28
cdr3_nt: TGTGCCAGCAGTTTAACAGGTTCCTACGAGCAGTACTTC
cdr3_aa: CASSLTGSYEQYF

clone_size: -
j_call: TRBJ1-1
d_call: -
v_call: TRBV28
cdr3_nt: TGTGCCAGCAGTTTATGGGGAACAGGGAAGGGCACTGAAGCTTTCTTT
cdr3_aa: CASSLWGTGKGTEAFF

clone_size: -
j_call: TRBJ2-1
d_call: -
v_call: TRBV19
cdr3_nt: TGTGCCAGTAGTATCCGGGTTAGTCTGATGAACAATGAGCAGTTCTTC
cdr3_aa: CASSIRVSLMNNEQFF

clone_size: -
j_call: TRBJ1-2
d_call: -
v_call: TRBV27
cdr3_nt: TGTGCCAGCAGCAGAGCAGGGCCCTATGGCTACACCTTC
cdr3_aa: CASSRAGPYGYTF

clone_size: few
j_call: TRBJ2-1
d_call: -
v_call: TRBV2
cdr3_nt: TGTGCCAGCAGTCGGCGAGCGGGCTCCTACAATGAGCAGTTCTTC
cdr3_aa: CASSRRAGSYNEQFF

clone_size: -
j_call: TRBJ2-7
d_call: -
v_call: TRBV28
cdr3_nt: TGTGCCAGCAGTTTCTACGACAGGCCGGGGGGGCAGTACTTC
cdr3_aa: CASSFYDRPGGQYF

clone_size: once
j_call: TRBJ2-7
d_call: -
v_call: TRBV7-2
cdr3_nt: TGTGCCAGCAGCGGGAGCGAGGAGTTCTACGAGCAGTACTTC
cdr3_aa: CASSGSEEFYEQYF

clone_size: -
j_call: TRBJ1-2
d_call: TRBD1
v_call: TRBV27
cdr3_nt: TGTGCCAGCAGTTTATCGCCAGGGGGGCTTGGCTACACCTTC
cdr3_aa: CASSLSPGGLGYTF

clone_size: -
j_call: TRBJ2-4
d_call: -
v_call: TRBV18
cdr3_nt: TGTGCCAGCTCACCAGGTGAAGGACGGACTAAGTACTTC
cdr3_aa: CASSPGEGRTKYF

clone_size: -
j_call: TRBJ2-3
d_call: TRBD2
v_call: TRBV27
cdr3_nt: TGTGCCAGCAGCCCGGAACGAGCGGGAGGGCCCGGGGATACGCAGTATTTT
cdr3_aa: CASSPERAGGPGDTQYF

clone_size: -
j_call: TRBJ2-5
d_call: TRBD2
v_call: TRBV11-3
cdr3_nt: TGTGCCAGCAGCTTGATCGGGAGGTACCAAGAGACCCAGTACTTC
cdr3_aa: CASSLIGRYQETQYF

clone_size: -
j_call: TRBJ2-3
d_call: TRBD1
v_call: TRBV5-4
cdr3_nt: TGTGCCAGCAGCTTAGTACAGGGGGCAACAGATACGCAGTATTTT
cdr3_aa: CASSLVQGATDTQYF

clone_size: -
j_call: TRBJ2-1
d_call: TRBD1
v_call: TRBV18
cdr3_nt: TGTGCCAGCTCACCTCAGGGGACAGGGGGCAATGAGCAGTTCTTC
cdr3_aa: CASSPQGTGGNEQFF

clone_size: -
j_call: TRBJ1-5
d_call: -
v_call: TRBV7-2
cdr3_nt: TGTGCCAGCAGCTTATCGAGGGTCAATCAGCCCCAGCATTTT
cdr3_aa: CASSLSRVNQPQHF

clone_size: -
j_call: TRBJ2-1
d_call: -
v_call: TRBV11-2
cdr3_nt: TGTGCCAGCAGCTTACGGGGCAGGGAGGATGAGCAGTTCTTC
cdr3_aa: CASSLRGREDEQFF

clone_size: -
j_call: TRBJ1-5
d_call: TRBD1
v_call: TRBV6-1
cdr3_nt: TGTGCCAGCAGTGACACCGGGACAGGGTGGAATCAGCCCCAGCATTTT
cdr3_aa: CASSDTGTGWNQPQHF

clone_size: -
j_call: TRBJ2-5
d_call: TRBD2
v_call: TRBV4-3
cdr3_nt: TGCGCCAGCAGCCACGACCCGACTAGCGGGAGAGGGGCAGAGACCCAGTACTTC
cdr3_aa: CASSHDPTSGRGAETQYF

clone_size: -
j_call: TRBJ2-5
d_call: TRBD2
v_call: TRBV11-2
cdr3_nt: TGTGCCAGCAGCTGGGGGGGCCAAGAGACCCAGTACTTC
cdr3_aa: CASSWGGQETQYF

clone_size: -
j_call: TRBJ2-7
d_call: TRBD1
v_call: TRBV9
cdr3_nt: TGTGCCAGCAGCGCCCGGACAGGGATGGGCACCGACGAGCAGTACTTC
cdr3_aa: CASSARTGMGTDEQYF

clone_size: -
j_call: TRBJ2-7
d_call: TRBD2
v_call: TRBV30
cdr3_nt: TGTGCCTACCGCGGGGGGACCACCTACGAGCAGTACTTC
cdr3_aa: CAYRGGTTYEQYF

clone_size: -
j_call: TRBJ2-5
d_call: -
v_call: TRBV7-9
cdr3_nt: TGTGCCAGCAGCTTAGGTATGGGGCACCAAGAGACCCAGTACTTC
cdr3_aa: CASSLGMGHQETQYF

clone_size: -
j_call: TRBJ1-3
d_call: -
v_call: TRBV7-9
cdr3_nt: TGTGCCAGCAGCCCGAGCTCTGGAAACACCATATATTTT
cdr3_aa: CASSPSSGNTIYF

clone_size: -
j_call: TRBJ2-6
d_call: -
v_call: TRBV7-2
cdr3_nt: TGTGCCAGCAGCTTGGACATCTCTGGGGCCAACGTCCTGACTTTC
cdr3_aa: CASSLDISGANVLTF

clone_size: few
j_call: TRBJ1-5
d_call: -
v_call: TRBV5-8
cdr3_nt: TGTGCCAGCAGCTTGGCAAGGGGTCAGCCCCAGCATTTT
cdr3_aa: CASSLARGQPQHF

clone_size: -
j_call: TRBJ2-7
d_call: TRBD1
v_call: TRBV6-5
cdr3_nt: TGTGCCAGCAGTCCCGACAGGGCCTACGAGCAGTACTTC
cdr3_aa: CASSPDRAYEQYF

clone_size: few
j_call: TRBJ1-4
d_call: TRBD1
v_call: TRBV28
cdr3_nt: TGTGCCAGCAGTCCAAACACAGGGGGCGGTGAAAAACTGTTTTTT
cdr3_aa: CASSPNTGGGEKLFF

clone_size: -
j_call: TRBJ1-5
d_call: -
v_call: TRBV25-1
cdr3_nt: TGTGCCAGCAGTGAACAGGGGTTTAATCAGCCCCAGCATTTT
cdr3_aa: CASSEQGFNQPQHF